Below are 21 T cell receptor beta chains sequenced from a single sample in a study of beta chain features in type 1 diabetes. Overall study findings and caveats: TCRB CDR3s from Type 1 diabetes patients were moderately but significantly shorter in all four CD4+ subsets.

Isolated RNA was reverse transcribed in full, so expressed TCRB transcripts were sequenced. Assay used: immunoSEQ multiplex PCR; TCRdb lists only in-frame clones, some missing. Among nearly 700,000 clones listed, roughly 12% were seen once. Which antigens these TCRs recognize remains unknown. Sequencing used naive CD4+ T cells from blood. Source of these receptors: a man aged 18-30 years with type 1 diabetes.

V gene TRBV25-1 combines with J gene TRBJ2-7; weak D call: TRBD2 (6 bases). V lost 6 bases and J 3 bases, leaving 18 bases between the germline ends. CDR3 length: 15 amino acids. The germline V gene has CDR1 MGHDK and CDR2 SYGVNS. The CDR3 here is CASSPSGVGSYEQYF. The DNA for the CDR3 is TGTGCCAGCAGCCCCAGTGGGGTCGGGAGCTACGAGCAGTACTTC.

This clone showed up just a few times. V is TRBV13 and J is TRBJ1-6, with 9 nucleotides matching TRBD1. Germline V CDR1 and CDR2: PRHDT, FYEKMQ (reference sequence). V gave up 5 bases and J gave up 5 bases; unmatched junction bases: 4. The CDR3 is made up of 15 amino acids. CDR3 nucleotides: TGTGCCAGCAGCATACGGGACAGGGATAATTCACCCCTCCACTTT. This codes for CASSIRDRDNSPLHF.

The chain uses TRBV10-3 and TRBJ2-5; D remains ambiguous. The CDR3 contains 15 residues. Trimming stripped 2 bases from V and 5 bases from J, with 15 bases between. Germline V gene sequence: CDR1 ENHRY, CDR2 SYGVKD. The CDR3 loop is CAISEPGRVGETQYF. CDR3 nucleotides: TGTGCCATCAGTGAGCCGGGTCGGGTAGGGGAGACCCAGTACTTC.

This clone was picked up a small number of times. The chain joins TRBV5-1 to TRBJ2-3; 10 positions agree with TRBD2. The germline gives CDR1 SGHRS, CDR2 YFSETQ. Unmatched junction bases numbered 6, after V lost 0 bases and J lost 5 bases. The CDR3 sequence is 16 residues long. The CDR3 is CASSLEAGGLQDTQYF. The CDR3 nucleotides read TGCGCCAGCAGCTTGGAAGCGGGGGGGCTTCAAGATACGCAGTATTTT.

The CDR3 spells CASSLSDGELFF. CDR3 DNA sequence: TGTGCCAGCAGTTTAAGTGACGGGGAGCTGTTTTTT. This chain links TRBV28 with TRBJ2-2; no firm D call. V dropped 2 bases and J dropped 7 bases, with 5 bases sitting between them. The V gene's germline CDR1 is MDHEN and CDR2 SYDVKM. The CDR3 is 12 residues long.

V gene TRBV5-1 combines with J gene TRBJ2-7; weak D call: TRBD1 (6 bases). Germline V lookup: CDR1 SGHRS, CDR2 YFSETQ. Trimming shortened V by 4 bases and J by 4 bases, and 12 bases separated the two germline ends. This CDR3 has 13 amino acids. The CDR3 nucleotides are TGCGCCAGCAGCCAGGGGAGCGGATACGAGCAGTACTTC. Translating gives CASSQGSGYEQYF. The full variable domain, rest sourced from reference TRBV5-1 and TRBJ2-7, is KAGVTQTPRYLIKTRGQQVTLSCSPISGHRSVSWYQQTPGQGLQFLFEYFSETQRNKGNFPGRFSGRQFSNSRSEMNVSTLELGDSALYLCASSQGSGYEQYFGPGTRLTVT.

CDR3 region: CASSLSGQGQETQYF. The DNA of the CDR3 is TGCGCCAGCAGCTTGTCGGGACAGGGTCAAGAGACCCAGTACTTC. The V and J genes are TRBV5-1 and TRBJ2-5; 9 positions match TRBD1. The CDR3 is made up of 15 amino acids. V trimming: 1 base; J trimming: 2 bases; junction bases outside the gene matches: 3. Germline CDR1 is SGHRS and CDR2 is YFSETQ.

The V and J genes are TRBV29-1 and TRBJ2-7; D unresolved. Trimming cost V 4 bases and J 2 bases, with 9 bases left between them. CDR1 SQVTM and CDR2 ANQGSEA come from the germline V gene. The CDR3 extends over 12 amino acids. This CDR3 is CSVAVQAYEQYF. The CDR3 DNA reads TGCAGCGTTGCAGTACAAGCCTACGAGCAGTACTTC.

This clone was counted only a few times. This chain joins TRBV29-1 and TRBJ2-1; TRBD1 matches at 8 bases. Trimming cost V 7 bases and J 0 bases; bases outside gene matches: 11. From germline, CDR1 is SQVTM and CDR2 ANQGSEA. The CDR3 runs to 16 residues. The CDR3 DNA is TGCAGCGGTACTGACAGGGGAAGTTTCTCCTACAATGAGCAGTTCTTC. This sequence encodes CSGTDRGSFSYNEQFF.

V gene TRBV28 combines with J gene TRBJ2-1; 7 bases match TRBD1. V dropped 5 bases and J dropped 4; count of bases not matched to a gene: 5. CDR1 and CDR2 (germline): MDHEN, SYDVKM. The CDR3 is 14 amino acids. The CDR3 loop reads CASSTRGQYNEQFF. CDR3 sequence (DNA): TGTGCCAGCAGTACCCGGGGACAGTACAATGAGCAGTTCTTC.

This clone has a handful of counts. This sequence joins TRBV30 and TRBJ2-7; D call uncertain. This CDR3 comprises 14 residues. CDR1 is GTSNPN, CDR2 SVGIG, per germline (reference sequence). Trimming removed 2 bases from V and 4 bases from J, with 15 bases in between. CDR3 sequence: CAWSSLGYDYEQYF. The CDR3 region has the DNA TGTGCCTGGAGTTCCTTGGGCTATGATTACGAGCAGTACTTC.

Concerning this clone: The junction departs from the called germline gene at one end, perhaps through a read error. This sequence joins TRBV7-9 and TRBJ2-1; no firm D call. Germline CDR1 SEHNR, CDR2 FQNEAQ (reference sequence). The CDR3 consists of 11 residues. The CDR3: CASGSNNEQFF. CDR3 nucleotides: TGTGCCAGCGGCTCCAACAATGAGCAGTTCTTC.

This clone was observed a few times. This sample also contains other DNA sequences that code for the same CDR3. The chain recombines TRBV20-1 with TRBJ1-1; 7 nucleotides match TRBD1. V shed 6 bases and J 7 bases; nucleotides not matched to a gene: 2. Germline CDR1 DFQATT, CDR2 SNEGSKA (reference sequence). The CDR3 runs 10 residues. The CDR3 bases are TGCAGTGCCCGGGACAGTGAAGCTTTCTTT. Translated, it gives CSARDSEAFF.

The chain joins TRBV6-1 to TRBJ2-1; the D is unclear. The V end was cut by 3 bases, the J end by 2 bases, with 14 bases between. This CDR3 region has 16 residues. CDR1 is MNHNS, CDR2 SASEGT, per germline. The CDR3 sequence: CASSESLLHPYNEQFF. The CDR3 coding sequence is TGTGCCAGCAGTGAGAGCCTTCTCCACCCCTACAATGAGCAGTTCTTC.

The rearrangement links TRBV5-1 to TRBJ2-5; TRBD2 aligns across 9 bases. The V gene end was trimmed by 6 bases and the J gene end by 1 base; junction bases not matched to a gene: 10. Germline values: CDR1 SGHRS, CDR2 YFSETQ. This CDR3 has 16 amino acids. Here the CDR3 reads CASTYLAGDLQETQYF. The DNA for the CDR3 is TGCGCCAGCACCTATTTAGCGGGGGACCTCCAAGAGACCCAGTACTTC.

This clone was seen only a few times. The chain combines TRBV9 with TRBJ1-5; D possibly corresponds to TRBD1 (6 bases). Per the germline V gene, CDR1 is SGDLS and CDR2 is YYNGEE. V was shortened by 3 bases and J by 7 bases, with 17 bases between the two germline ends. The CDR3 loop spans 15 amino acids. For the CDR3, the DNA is TGTGCCAGCAGCGCCGAAACAGGGATTCACCAGCCCCAGCATTTT. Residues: CASSAETGIHQPQHF.

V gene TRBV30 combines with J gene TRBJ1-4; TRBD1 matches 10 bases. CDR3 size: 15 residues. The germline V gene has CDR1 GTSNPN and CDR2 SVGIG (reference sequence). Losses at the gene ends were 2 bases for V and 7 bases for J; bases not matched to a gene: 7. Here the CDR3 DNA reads TGTGCCTGGAGTCCCTTTAGGACAGGGGGTGAAAAACTGTTTTTT. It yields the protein CAWSPFRTGGEKLFF.

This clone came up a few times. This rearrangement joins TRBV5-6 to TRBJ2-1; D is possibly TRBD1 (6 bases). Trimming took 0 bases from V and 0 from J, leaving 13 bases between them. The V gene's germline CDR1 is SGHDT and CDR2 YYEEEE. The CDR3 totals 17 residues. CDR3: CASSLVRDTSSYNEQFF. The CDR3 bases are TGTGCCAGCAGCTTGGTACGGGACACCAGCTCCTACAATGAGCAGTTCTTC.

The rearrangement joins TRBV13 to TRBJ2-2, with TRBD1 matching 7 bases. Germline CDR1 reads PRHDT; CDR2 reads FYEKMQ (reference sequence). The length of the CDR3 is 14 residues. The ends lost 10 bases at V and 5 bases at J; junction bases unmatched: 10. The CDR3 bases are TGTGCCAACGCACAGGGGTCCGATACCGGGGAGCTGTTTTTT. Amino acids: CANAQGSDTGELFF.

Here the CDR3 DNA reads TGCAGCGTTGAAGATACGGAGAACACTGAAGCTTTCTTT. It is translated as CSVEDTENTEAFF. This rearrangement joins TRBV29-1 to TRBJ1-1, with D uncertain. Trimming left V 0 bases short and J 1 base short, with 6 bases between. Germline loops: CDR1 SQVTM, CDR2 ANQGSEA. This CDR3 region has 13 residues. Using reference TRBV29-1 and TRBJ1-1 for the parts outside the CDR3, the full variable domain is SAVISQKPSRDICQRGTSLTIQCQVDSQVTMMFWYRQQPGQSLTLIATANQGSEATYESGFVIDKFPISRPNLTFSTLTVSNMSPEDSSIYLCSVEDTENTEAFFGQGTRLTVV.

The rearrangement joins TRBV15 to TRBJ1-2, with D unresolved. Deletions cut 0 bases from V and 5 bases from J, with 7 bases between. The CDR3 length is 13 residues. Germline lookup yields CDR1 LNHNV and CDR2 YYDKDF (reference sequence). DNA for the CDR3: TGTGCCACCAGCAGAGACGATGAGTATGGCTACACCTTC. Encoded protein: CATSRDDEYGYTF.